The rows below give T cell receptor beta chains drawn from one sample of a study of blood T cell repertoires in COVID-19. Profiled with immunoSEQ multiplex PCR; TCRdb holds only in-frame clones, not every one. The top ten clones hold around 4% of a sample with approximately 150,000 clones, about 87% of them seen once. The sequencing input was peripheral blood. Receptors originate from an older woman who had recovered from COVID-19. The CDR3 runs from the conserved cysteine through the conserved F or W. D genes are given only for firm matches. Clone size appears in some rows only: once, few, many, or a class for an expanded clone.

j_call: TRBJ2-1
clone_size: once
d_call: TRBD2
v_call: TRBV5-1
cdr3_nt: TGCGCCAGCAGCTCCGGATTCCAGCGGGGGTACAATGAGCAGTTCTTC
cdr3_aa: CASSSGFQRGYNEQFF

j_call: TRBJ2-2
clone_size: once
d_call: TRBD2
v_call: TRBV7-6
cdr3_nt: TGTGCCAGCAGCACGGGGGGGTTCCACACCGGGGAGCTGTTTTTT
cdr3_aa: CASSTGGFHTGELFF

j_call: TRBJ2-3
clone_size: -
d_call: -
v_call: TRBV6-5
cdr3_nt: TGTGCCAGTCAGACAGCCTTAGGCACAGATACGCAGTATTTT
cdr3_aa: CASQTALGTDTQYF

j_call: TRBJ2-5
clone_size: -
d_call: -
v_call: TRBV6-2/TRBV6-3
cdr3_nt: TGTGCCAGCAGTTCTCGTCAAGAGACCCAGTACTTC
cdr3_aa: CASSSRQETQYF

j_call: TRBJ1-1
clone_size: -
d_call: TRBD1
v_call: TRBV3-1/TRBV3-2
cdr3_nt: TGTGCCAGCAGCTGGACGACAGGGGGGAACACTGAAGCTTTCTTT
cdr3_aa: CASSWTTGGNTEAFF

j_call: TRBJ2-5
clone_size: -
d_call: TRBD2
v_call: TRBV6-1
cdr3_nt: TGTGCCAGCAGTGAAGCGAGCGGGGGCGAGACCCAGTACTTC
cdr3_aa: CASSEASGGETQYF

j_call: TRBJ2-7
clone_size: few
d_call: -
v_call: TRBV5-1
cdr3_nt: TGCGCCAGCAGAGACAGGCCCGACTCCTACGAGCAGTACTTC
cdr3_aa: CASRDRPDSYEQYF

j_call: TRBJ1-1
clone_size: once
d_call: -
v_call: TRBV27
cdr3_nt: TGTGCCAGCAGATGGGGAGCGCCTGACACTGAAGCTTTCTTT
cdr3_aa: CASRWGAPDTEAFF

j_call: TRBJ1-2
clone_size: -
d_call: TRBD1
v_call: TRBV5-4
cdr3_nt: TGTGCCAGCGCTGGTGGGACAGGGTATGGCTACACCTTC
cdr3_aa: CASAGGTGYGYTF

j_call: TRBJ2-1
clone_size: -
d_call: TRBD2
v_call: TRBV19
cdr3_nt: TGTGCCAGTAGTATCCAGCGGGGAGCCTACAATGAGCAGTTCTTC
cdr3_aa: CASSIQRGAYNEQFF

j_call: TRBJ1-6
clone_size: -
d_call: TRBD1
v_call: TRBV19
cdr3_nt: TGTGCCAGTAGTAGAGGACAAGGGGGCAATTCACCCCTCCACTTT
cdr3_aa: CASSRGQGGNSPLHF

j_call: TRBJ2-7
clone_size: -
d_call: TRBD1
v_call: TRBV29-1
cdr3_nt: TGCAGCGTTGCCTACTTTCCCGACAGGGCCTCCTACGAGCAGTACTTC
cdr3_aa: CSVAYFPDRASYEQYF

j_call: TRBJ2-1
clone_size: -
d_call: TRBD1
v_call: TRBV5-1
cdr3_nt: TGCGCCAGCAGCCCAGGACAGGCCTACAATGAGCAGTTCTTC
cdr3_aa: CASSPGQAYNEQFF

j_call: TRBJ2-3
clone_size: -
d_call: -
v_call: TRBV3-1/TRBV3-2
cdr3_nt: TGTGCCAGCAGCCTTCGGACTTCGACAGATACGCAGTATTTT
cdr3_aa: CASSLRTSTDTQYF

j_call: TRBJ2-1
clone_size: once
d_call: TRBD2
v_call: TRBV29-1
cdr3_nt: TGCAGCGCTGCCCTCATAGCGGGGCGTACCTACAATGAGCAGTTCTTC
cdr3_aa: CSAALIAGRTYNEQFF

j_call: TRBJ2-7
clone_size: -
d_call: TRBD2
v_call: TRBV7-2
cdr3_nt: TGTGCCAGCAGCTTAGCTAGCGGGGCTAACGAGCAGTACTTC
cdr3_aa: CASSLASGANEQYF

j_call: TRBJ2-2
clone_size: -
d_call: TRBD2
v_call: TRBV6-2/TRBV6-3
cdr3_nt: TGTGCCAGCAGTTACGTTAGGCTAGCGGGACAATTCGGGACCGGGGAGCTGTTTTTT
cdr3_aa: CASSYVRLAGQFGTGELFF

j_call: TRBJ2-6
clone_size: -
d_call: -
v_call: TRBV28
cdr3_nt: TGTGCCAGCAGTCCCGCGGCCCCTGGGGCCAACGTCCTGACTTTC
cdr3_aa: CASSPAAPGANVLTF

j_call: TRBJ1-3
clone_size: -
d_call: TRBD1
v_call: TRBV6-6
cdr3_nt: TGTGCCAGCAGCCCCGGGACAGGGGCTGGAAACACCATATATTTT
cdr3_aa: CASSPGTGAGNTIYF

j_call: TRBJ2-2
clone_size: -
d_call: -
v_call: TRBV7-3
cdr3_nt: TGTGCCAGCAGTCCCGGGACTGCCTGGCCCGGGGAGCTGTTTTTT
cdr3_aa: CASSPGTAWPGELFF

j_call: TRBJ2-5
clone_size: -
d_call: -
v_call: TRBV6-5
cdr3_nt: TGTGCCAGCAGTTACCGAGGGCTAGAGGGCGAGACCCAGTACTTC
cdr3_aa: CASSYRGLEGETQYF

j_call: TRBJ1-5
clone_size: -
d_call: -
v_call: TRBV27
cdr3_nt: TGTGCCAGCAGTATCAAACAGGGTCGTCAGCCCCAGCATTTT
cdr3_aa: CASSIKQGRQPQHF